What follows are 8 T cell receptor beta chains derived from one specimen sequenced in a study of T cell responses to AZD1222 COVID-19 vaccine. TCRdb's table, derived via immunoSEQ multiplex PCR, lists solely in-frame clones and lacks some. This sample has around 96,000 clones, with approximately 90% found just once. Sequences were derived from peripheral blood, sampled 28 days after the second AZD1222 dose. Source of these receptors: an adult who received the AZD1222 COVID-19 vaccine.

This clone was recorded once. The J gene is TRBJ1-1, the V gene TRBV5-5, with D hard to call. Per the germline V gene, CDR1 is SGHKS and CDR2 is YYEKEE (reference sequence). V lost 4 bases, J lost 5 bases, and 9 bases lay in between. The CDR3 has 12 residues. CDR3 sequence (DNA): TGTGCCAGCAGCGTACTTGCGACTGAAGCTTTCTTT. As protein: CASSVLATEAFF.

This chain joins TRBV11-2 and TRBJ2-7; D is uncertain. V was pared by 0 bases and J by 7 bases, with 10 bases between. Germline loops: CDR1 SGHAT, CDR2 FQNNGV. This CDR3 region has 13 residues. The CDR3 spells CASSLDPEEEQYF. In DNA, the CDR3 is TGTGCCAGCAGCTTAGATCCTGAAGAGGAGCAGTACTTC.

In this sample, this clone turned up once. The V gene is TRBV3-1 (or the pseudogene TRBV3-2), the J gene TRBJ1-5; 8 bases match TRBD1. Trimming removed 6 bases from V and 7 bases from J; junction bases left unmatched: 5. Germline CDR1 reads LGHDT; CDR2 reads YNNKEL (reference sequence). This CDR3 is built from 13 residues. The CDR3 bases are TGTGCCAGCAGTCCTACAGGGGGGCAGCCCCAGCATTTT. Translated, it gives CASSPTGGQPQHF.

The chain is built from TRBV28 and TRBJ1-1; D is unclear. V shed 6 bases and J shed 9 bases, with 17 bases lying between them. The CDR3 runs 13 residues. Germline CDR1 and CDR2: MDHEN and SYDVKM. In DNA form, the CDR3 reads TGTGCCAGCAGCCCCGGGGTGGCCTCCCAAGCTTTCTTT. Translation gives CASSPGVASQAFF.

This sequence joins TRBV5-1 and TRBJ2-1; 8 bases line up with TRBD2. This CDR3 contains 13 residues. Germline V gene sequence: CDR1 SGHRS, CDR2 YFSETQ. With 7 bases clipped from V and 2 bases from J, the junction kept 2 bases outside the gene matches. The CDR3 nucleotides are TGCGCCAGCTCGGGACTAGCCTACAATGAGCAGTTCTTC. Translation gives CASSGLAYNEQFF.

This clone was counted only a few times. The genes are TRBV19 and TRBJ2-5; 9 nucleotides line up with TRBD1. The CDR3 is 14 residues long. Germline trimming cut 5 bases from V and 5 bases from J; bases unmatched to any gene: 6. Germline V gene data show CDR1 as LNHDA and CDR2 as SQIVND (reference sequence). The CDR3 sequence: CASSRTGADETQYF. The DNA for the CDR3 is TGTGCCAGTAGTCGGACAGGGGCTGACGAGACCCAGTACTTC. The full variable domain, completed using reference TRBV19 and TRBJ2-5, is DGGITQSPKYLFRKEGQNVTLSCEQNLNHDAMYWYRQDPGQGLRLIYYSQIVNDFQKGDIAEGYSVSREKKESFPLTVTSAQKNPTAFYLCASSRTGADETQYFGPGTRLLVL.

The chain is built from TRBV15 and TRBJ1-4, with a weak D call TRBD1 (6 bases). This CDR3 contains 16 residues. V was pared by 0 bases and J by 8 bases, with 16 bases between. Germline CDR1 is LNHNV and CDR2 is YYDKDF (reference sequence). This chain's CDR3 is CATSRDPNRAEEKLFF. DNA of the CDR3: TGTGCCACCAGCAGAGATCCCAACAGGGCAGAGGAAAAACTGTTTTTT.

The chain links TRBV18 to TRBJ1-1; tentative D call: TRBD1 (6 bases). V lost 4 bases, J lost 0 bases, and 15 bases lay in between. The CDR3 has 16 residues. The germline V gene encodes CDR1 KGHSH and CDR2 LQKENI. The DNA of the CDR3 is TGTGCCAGCTCACAGGGGGGACATACCTTGAACACTGAAGCTTTCTTT. Translation gives CASSQGGHTLNTEAFF.